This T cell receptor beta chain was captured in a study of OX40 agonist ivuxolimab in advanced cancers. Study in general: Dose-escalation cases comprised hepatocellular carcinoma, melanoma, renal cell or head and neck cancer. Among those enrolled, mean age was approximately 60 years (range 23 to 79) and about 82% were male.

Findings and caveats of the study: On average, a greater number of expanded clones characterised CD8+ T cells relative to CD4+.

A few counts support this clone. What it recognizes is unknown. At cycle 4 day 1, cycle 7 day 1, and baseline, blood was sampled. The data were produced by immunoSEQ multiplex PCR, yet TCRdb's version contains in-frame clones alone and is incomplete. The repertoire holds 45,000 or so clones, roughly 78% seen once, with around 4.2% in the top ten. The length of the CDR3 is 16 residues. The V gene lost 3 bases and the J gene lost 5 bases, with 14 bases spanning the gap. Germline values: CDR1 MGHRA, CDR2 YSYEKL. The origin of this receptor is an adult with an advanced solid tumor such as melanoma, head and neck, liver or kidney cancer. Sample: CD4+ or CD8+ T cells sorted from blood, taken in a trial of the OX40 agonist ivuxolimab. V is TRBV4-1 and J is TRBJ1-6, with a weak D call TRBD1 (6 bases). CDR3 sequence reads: CASSQDQGTHNSPLHF. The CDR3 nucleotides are TGCGCCAGCAGCCAGGACCAGGGGACCCATAATTCACCCCTCCACTTT.